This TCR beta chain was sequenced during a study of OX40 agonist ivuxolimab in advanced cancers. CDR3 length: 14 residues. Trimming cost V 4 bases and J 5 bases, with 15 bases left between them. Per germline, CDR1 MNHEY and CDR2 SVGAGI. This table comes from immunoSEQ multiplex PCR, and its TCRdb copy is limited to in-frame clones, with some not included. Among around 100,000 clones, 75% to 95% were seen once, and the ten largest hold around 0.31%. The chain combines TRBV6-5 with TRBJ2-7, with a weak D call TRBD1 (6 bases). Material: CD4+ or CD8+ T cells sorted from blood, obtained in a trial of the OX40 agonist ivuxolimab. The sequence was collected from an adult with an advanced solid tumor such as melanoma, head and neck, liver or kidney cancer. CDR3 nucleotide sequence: TGTGCCAGCAGTTCAACCAGACAGGCCCACGAGCAGTACTTC. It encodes CASSSTRQAHEQYF.